The clone carrying this T cell receptor beta chain appeared once. Antigen unknown. This entry is derived from a study of T cell responses to AZD1222 COVID-19 vaccine. Assay used: immunoSEQ multiplex PCR; TCRdb lists only in-frame clones, some missing. Of some 150,000 clones listed, roughly nine tenths were seen once; the top ten hold under 3.5%. Regarding the study as a whole: AZD1222 recipients seropositive at baseline numbered only six or seven.

V was shortened by 3 bases and J by 5 bases, with 15 bases between the two germline ends. The CDR3 extends over 15 amino acids. Germline V gene data show CDR1 as SEHNR and CDR2 as FQNEAQ (reference sequence). Here the sequenced sample was peripheral blood, taken on day 0 of AZD1222 vaccination. The TCR originated in an adult in good health. The chain uses TRBV7-9 and TRBJ2-3; D is tentatively TRBD1 or TRBD2 (6 bases each). Written as DNA, the CDR3 is TGTGCCAGCAGCTTCTCCGGGGGCCAGGGAGATACGCAGTATTTT. Translating it yields CASSFSGGQGDTQYF.